The T cell receptor (beta chain) described here comes from a study of blood T cells in healthy people across ages. General study results and limits: Per million T cells, the diversity of TCR beta decreased roughly linearly as age advanced. CMV status of donors was unknown, possibly confounding expanded clonotype changes.

For the second PCR, which ran for 7 to 11 cycles, a sample-barcoded 5' primer and a J-beta primer mix were used. Via MiXCR, TCRdb re-called the 5' RACE reads, giving one row per CDR3 protein. Of roughly 1.5 million distinct CDR3 sequences detected, around 40% appear once; the ten largest clones hold 4%. Comment on this clonotype: Its matching antigen is unknown.

Each sample gave at least 6.5 million isolated PBMCs. V shed 8 bases and J shed 6 bases, with 19 bases lying between them. Germline CDR1 reads MDHEN; CDR2 reads SYDVKM. The CDR3 has 14 amino acids. This receptor was identified in a woman under 30 in good health. Sequencing input: blood. V usage is TRBV28 and J usage is TRBJ1-1; no clear D. The CDR3 region is CASVRVAFNSEAFF. The CDR3 region has the DNA TGTGCCAGCGTACGGGTAGCATTTAATTCTGAAGCTTTCTTT.